One sample yielded the 26 T cell receptor beta chains listed below, sequenced in a study of early stage breast cancer tumors. Clones were read by immunoSEQ multiplex PCR, and TCRdb kept only the in-frame ones, dropping some. The repertoire holds tens of thousands of clones, with about 78% as singletons. The specimen was blood. The receptors come from a person aged 45 to 59 with breast cancer.

This chain links TRBV10-2 with TRBJ1-4, with 8 bases that match TRBD1. The V gene's germline CDR1 is WSHSY and CDR2 SAAADI. V trimming: 8 bases; J trimming: 2 bases; junction bases outside the gene matches: 7. The CDR3 is made up of 15 amino acids. In nucleotides, the CDR3 is TGCGCCAGCCGAAGGGGGACAGGTACTAATGAAAAACTGTTTTTT. Translating gives CASRRGTGTNEKLFF.

The chain has TRBV28 and TRBJ1-3, with D perhaps matching TRBD1 (6 bases). V lost 4 bases to trimming and J lost 0 bases, with 16 bases between them. Germline V gene lookup returns CDR1 MDHEN and CDR2 SYDVKM. The CDR3 is made up of 17 amino acids. For the CDR3, the DNA is TGTGCCAGCAGTTGGGGTCACAGGGCTCCCTCTGGAAACACCATATATTTT. It is translated as CASSWGHRAPSGNTIYF.

The chain joins TRBV18 to TRBJ2-1; 9 bases fit TRBD1. Germline V gene lookup returns CDR1 KGHSH and CDR2 LQKENI. V lost 4 bases to trimming and J lost 10 bases; unmatched junction nucleotides: 5. This CDR3 region has 13 residues. The CDR3 loop is CASSRDRVGEQFF. The CDR3 region has the DNA TGTGCCAGCTCACGGGACAGGGTCGGAGAGCAGTTCTTC. Complete variable domain (other parts from reference TRBV18 and TRBJ2-1): NAGVMQNPRHLVRRRGQEARLRCSPMKGHSHVYWYRQLPEEGLKFMVYLQKENIIDESGMPKERFSAEFPKEGPSILRIQQVVRGDSAAYFCASSRDRVGEQFFGPGTRLTVL.

The rearrangement links TRBV6-1 to TRBJ1-2; D is unclear. CDR3 length: 13 amino acids. The germline V and J ends were trimmed by 9 bases and 1 base, with 12 bases remaining between them. Per germline, CDR1 MNHNS and CDR2 SASEGT. DNA for the CDR3: TGTGCCAGTCGCGGGAACATTAACTATGGCTACACCTTC. Encoded protein: CASRGNINYGYTF.

The V and J genes are TRBV15 and TRBJ2-1; 8 positions agree with TRBD2. Germline lookup yields CDR1 LNHNV and CDR2 YYDKDF (reference sequence). There are 16 residues in the CDR3. The J segment lost 10 bases and the V segment lost 0 bases, leaving 11 bases of the junction unmatched. The CDR3 sequence is CATSRDQGAGDTEQFF. CDR3 DNA: TGTGCCACCAGCAGAGATCAGGGAGCGGGAGACACGGAGCAGTTCTTC.

The chain is built from TRBV28 and TRBJ1-1; 8 bases match TRBD1. The CDR3 is 15 amino acids. Looked up from germline, CDR1 is MDHEN and CDR2 is SYDVKM. V trimming: 5 bases; J trimming: 4 bases; junction bases outside the gene matches: 9. The CDR3 bases are TGTGCCAGCAGTATCTGGACAGGGAAAGGCACTGAAGCTTTCTTT. Protein sequence: CASSIWTGKGTEAFF.

The chain recombines TRBV18 with TRBJ2-3; 9 bases align to TRBD2. The junction had 15 bases not matched to a gene; V was cut back by 3 bases and J by 2 bases. Germline CDR1 reads KGHSH; CDR2 reads LQKENI. The CDR3 has 19 residues. The CDR3 sequence is CASSPLGGLRTSATDTQYF. CDR3 in DNA: TGTGCCAGCTCACCGCTCGGGGGGTTGAGGACTAGCGCCACAGATACGCAGTATTTT. The full variable domain, rest sourced from reference TRBV18 and TRBJ2-3, is NAGVMQNPRHLVRRRGQEARLRCSPMKGHSHVYWYRQLPEEGLKFMVYLQKENIIDESGMPKERFSAEFPKEGPSILRIQQVVRGDSAAYFCASSPLGGLRTSATDTQYFGPGTRLTVL.

This chain connects TRBV5-1 to TRBJ2-3; possibly TRBD2 for D (6 bases). The CDR3 runs to 16 residues. Trimming took off 4 bases at V and 0 bases at J, with 15 bases between the two ends. Germline V gene lookup returns CDR1 SGHRS and CDR2 YFSETQ. In DNA form, the CDR3 reads TGCGCCAGCAGCCCCGGAGGGCAGGGTAGCACAGATACGCAGTATTTT. It is translated as CASSPGGQGSTDTQYF.

Only a few counts were recorded for this clone. The chain combines TRBV18 with TRBJ1-1, with 11 bases aligning to TRBD1. V lost 8 bases to trimming and J lost 1 base; unmatched junction nucleotides: 6. There are 15 residues in the CDR3. Looked up from germline, CDR1 is KGHSH and CDR2 is LQKENI. The CDR3 loop reads CASTLGTGGNTEAFF. CDR3 DNA sequence: TGTGCCAGCACCCTAGGGACAGGGGGGAACACTGAAGCTTTCTTT.

The CDR3 sequence is CASRYRTNTEAFF. The CDR3 DNA sequence: TGTGCCAGCAGGTACAGGACGAACACTGAAGCTTTCTTT. The V gene is TRBV2, the J gene TRBJ1-1, with D possibly TRBD1 on 5 matching bases. In germline, CDR1 is SNHLY, CDR2 FYNNEI. This CDR3 has 13 amino acids. Deletions cut 6 bases from V and 1 base from J, with 9 bases between.

The chain links TRBV18 to TRBJ1-2; 7 bases align to TRBD1. Germline lookup yields CDR1 KGHSH and CDR2 LQKENI. This CDR3 contains 16 residues. J was trimmed by 5 bases and V by 6 bases; bases with no gene match: 15. The CDR3 DNA is TGTGCCAGCTCGCGCGACGGGACAGTGAGACTATATGGCTACACCTTC. The encoded protein is CASSRDGTVRLYGYTF.

A remark on this clone: One end of the junction is discordant with germline, which a read error may explain. The chain is built from TRBV7-7 and TRBJ1-1; D remains ambiguous. The CDR3 has 14 amino acids. CDR1 and CDR2 (germline): SSHAT, FNYEAQ (reference sequence). The CDR3 sequence is CASSLFGDNTEAFF. The CDR3, as DNA: TGTGCTAGCAGCTTATTCGGGGATAACACTGAAGCTTTCTTT.

This chain connects TRBV4-3 to TRBJ1-1, with 7 bases aligning to TRBD1. The CDR3 is 15 amino acids. After removal of 4 bases from V and 10 bases from J, the junction contained 15 bases not matched to a gene. Looked up from germline, CDR1 is LGHNA and CDR2 is YSLEER. The CDR3 here is CASSLRQGGAGGAFF. The CDR3 DNA sequence: TGCGCCAGCAGCCTCCGACAGGGTGGAGCCGGGGGAGCTTTCTTT.

The chain recombines TRBV11-3 with TRBJ2-1, with D unclear. Trimming cost V 5 bases and J 4 bases, with 9 bases left between them. Germline CDR1 SGHNT, CDR2 YENEEA. There are 13 residues in the CDR3. CDR3 loop: CASSTHQYNEQFF. The CDR3 DNA is TGTGCCAGCAGCACCCATCAGTACAATGAGCAGTTCTTC.

The V gene is TRBV2, the J gene TRBJ1-5; a possible D gene is TRBD1 (6 bases). Germline V gene data show CDR1 as SNHLY and CDR2 as FYNNEI. CDR3 size: 15 residues. V gave up 7 bases and J gave up 0 bases, with 13 bases separating them. The CDR3: CASTRGTPSNQPQHF. Here the CDR3 DNA reads TGTGCCAGCACCAGGGGAACCCCTAGCAATCAGCCCCAGCATTTT.

The chain carries TRBV5-1 and TRBJ2-2, with no clear D. The CDR3 extends over 15 amino acids. Germline V gives CDR1 SGHRS, CDR2 YFSETQ. V lost 4 bases and J 3 bases, leaving 13 bases between the germline ends. CDR3 in DNA: TGCGCCAGCAGCAAAACAGAGTCGGACACCGGGGAGCTGTTTTTT. Residues: CASSKTESDTGELFF.

The V gene is TRBV30, the J gene TRBJ1-5, with D maybe TRBD1 (6 bases). The V gene's germline CDR1 is GTSNPN and CDR2 SVGIG (reference sequence). With 0 bases removed from V and 2 bases from J, the gap between germline ends came to 11 bases. The CDR3 spans 15 residues. Here the CDR3 DNA reads TGTGCCTGGAGTGTACCCCGACAGGGCAATCAGCCCCAGCATTTT. Amino acids: CAWSVPRQGNQPQHF. Complete variable domain (other parts from reference TRBV30 and TRBJ1-5): SQTIHQWPATLVQPVGSPLSLECTVEGTSNPNLYWYRQAAGRGLQLLFYSVGIGQISSEVPQNLSASRPQDRQFILSSKKLLLSDSGFYLCAWSVPRQGNQPQHFGDGTRLSIL.

This clone has just a few counts. The chain joins TRBV7-2 to TRBJ2-7, with 10 bases lining up with TRBD2. V dropped 4 bases and J dropped 2; count of bases not matched to a gene: 5. The CDR3 covers 15 residues. Germline CDR1 SGHTA, CDR2 FQGNSA. The DNA for the CDR3 is TGTGCCAGCAGCTCGGGACTAGCGTCAACCTACGAGCAGTACTTC. It specifies CASSSGLASTYEQYF.

In this sample, this clone turned up a few times. The chain has TRBV6-1 and TRBJ1-2; the D is unclear. The V end lost 5 bases, the J end lost 9 bases, and 13 bases lay between the germline ends. The CDR3 spans 12 residues. Germline assignment: CDR1 MNHNS and CDR2 SASEGT. CDR3 sequence reads: CASSRREYRYTF. The DNA of the CDR3 is TGTGCCAGCAGTCGCCGAGAGTATCGCTACACCTTC.

CDR3 protein: CASRLRTGLGYEQYF. CDR3 coding DNA: TGTGCCAGCAGGCTTCGTACGGGACTAGGGTACGAGCAGTACTTC. The chain recombines TRBV7-8 with TRBJ2-7, with 8 nucleotides matching TRBD2. V gave up 6 bases and J gave up 4 bases; unmatched junction bases: 11. Per the germline V gene, CDR1 is SGHVS and CDR2 is FQNEAQ. CDR3 length: 15 amino acids. Filled out from reference TRBV7-8 and TRBJ2-7, the complete variable domain reads GAGVSQSPRYKVAKRGQDVALRCDPISGHVSLFWYQQALGQGPEFLTYFQNEAQLDKSGLPSDRFFAERPEGSVSTLKIQRTQQEDSAVYLCASRLRTGLGYEQYFGPGTRLTVT.

This chain joins TRBV6-5 and TRBJ1-1; D unresolved. CDR1 and CDR2 (germline): MNHEY, SVGAGI. The CDR3 has 15 residues. The V end was cut by 0 bases, the J end by 1 base, with 9 bases between. CDR3 DNA sequence: TGTGCCAGCAGTTACTCCCGGACTGGGAACACTGAAGCTTTCTTT. This codes for CASSYSRTGNTEAFF.

The chain employs TRBV14 and TRBJ2-5, with D possibly being TRBD1 (5 bases). CDR1 is SGHDN and CDR2 is FVKESK in the germline V gene. Between the trimmed V and J ends, which lost 2 bases and 9 bases, there was a span of 10 bases. This CDR3 contains 12 residues. This chain's CDR3 is CASSQYRTPQYF. CDR3 nucleotide sequence: TGTGCCAGCAGCCAATACCGGACACCCCAGTACTTC.

This chain links TRBV7-9 with TRBJ1-4, with D possibly being TRBD1 (5 bases). The V and J ends lost 0 bases and 2 bases respectively, with 13 bases between them. The CDR3 is made up of 17 amino acids. Germline CDR1 SEHNR, CDR2 FQNEAQ (reference sequence). The CDR3 DNA sequence: TGTGCCAGCAGCTTAGCTGCGGTGGGGCTGACTAATGAAAAACTGTTTTTT. This codes for CASSLAAVGLTNEKLFF.

V usage is TRBV7-9 and J usage is TRBJ2-6; D gene unclear. The germline V and J ends were trimmed by 3 bases and 4 bases, with 10 bases remaining between them. Germline CDR1 is SEHNR and CDR2 is FQNEAQ (reference sequence). This CDR3 is built from 15 residues. CDR3: CASSFGGSGANVLTF. The CDR3, as DNA: TGTGCCAGCAGCTTTGGCGGTTCCGGGGCCAACGTCCTGACTTTC.

This rearrangement joins TRBV18 to TRBJ2-3, with D possibly TRBD2 on 6 matching bases. V lost 3 bases, J lost 1 base, and 17 bases lay in between. Germline values: CDR1 KGHSH, CDR2 LQKENI. This CDR3 comprises 17 residues. CDR3 nucleotide sequence: TGTGCCAGCTCACCGGAGCCGGGAGTACGGGGCACAGATACGCAGTATTTT. This sequence encodes CASSPEPGVRGTDTQYF.

This rearrangement joins TRBV5-3 to TRBJ2-2; 7 bases fit TRBD2. TRBV5-3 is marked as an open reading frame, function uncertain. The length of the CDR3 is 16 residues. J gave up 3 bases and V 5 bases, and 10 bases lay outside the gene matches. The CDR3 region is CARSLTSERYTGELFF. As DNA, the CDR3 is TGTGCCAGAAGTCTCACTAGCGAAAGGTACACCGGGGAGCTGTTTTTT.